This T cell receptor beta chain was recorded in a study of T cells in Graves' hyperthyroidism and ophthalmopathy. The overall study: Sampling of peripheral blood happened at initial diagnosis, prior to any treatment.

From germline, CDR1 is MNHNS and CDR2 SASEGT. The CDR3 consists of 14 residues. V lost 9 bases to trimming and J lost 1 base, with 15 bases between them. The investigators amplified TCR beta CDR3 regions from RNA transcripts. The primer set for the first-round RT-PCR of the TCR CDR3 was HTBI. MiXCR, run by TCRdb on the multiplex PCR reads, gives a single entry per CDR3 protein. The data show about 350,000 distinct CDR3 sequences, about 18% seen once. Criteria for exclusion of patients were uncontrolled infection, other autoimmune disease, pregnancy or lactation. Diagnoses were made from clinical symptoms, serum measures (thyroxine and TRAb), thyroid ultrasound and orbital computed tomography. In regard to this clonotype: The antigen remains undetermined.

Study outcomes and limitations: Most thyroid clonotypes expanded above 0.001 appeared in blood too.

This TCR was sampled from a woman aged 18-29 years with Graves' hyperthyroidism. Sequences were obtained from blood. This chain uses TRBV6-1 with TRBJ1-1; D not certain. CDR3 DNA sequence: TGTGCCAGTTGGAACGACAAAAAGAACACTGAAGCTTTCTTT. Translated: CASWNDKKNTEAFF.